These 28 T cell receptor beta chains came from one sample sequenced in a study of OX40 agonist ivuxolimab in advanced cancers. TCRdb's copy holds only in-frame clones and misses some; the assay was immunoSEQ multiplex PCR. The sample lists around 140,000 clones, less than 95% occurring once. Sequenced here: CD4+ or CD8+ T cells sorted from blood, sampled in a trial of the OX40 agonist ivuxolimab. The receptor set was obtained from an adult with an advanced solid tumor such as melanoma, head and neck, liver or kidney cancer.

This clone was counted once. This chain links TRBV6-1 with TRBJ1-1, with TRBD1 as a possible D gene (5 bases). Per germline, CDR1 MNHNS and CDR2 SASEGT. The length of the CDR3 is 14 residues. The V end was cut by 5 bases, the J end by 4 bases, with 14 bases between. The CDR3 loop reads CASSIFRRGTEAFF. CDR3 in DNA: TGTGCCAGCAGTATTTTTAGGAGGGGCACTGAAGCTTTCTTT.

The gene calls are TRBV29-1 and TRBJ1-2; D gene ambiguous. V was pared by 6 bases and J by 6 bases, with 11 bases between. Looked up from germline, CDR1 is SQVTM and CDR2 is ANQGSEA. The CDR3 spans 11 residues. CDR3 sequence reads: CSVGMGNGYTF. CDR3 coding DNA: TGCAGCGTCGGGATGGGGAATGGCTACACCTTC.

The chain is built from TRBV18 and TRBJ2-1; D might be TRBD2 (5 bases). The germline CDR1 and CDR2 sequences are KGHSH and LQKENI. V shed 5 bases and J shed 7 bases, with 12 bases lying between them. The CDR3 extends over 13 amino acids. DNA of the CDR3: TGTGCCAGCTCATTGGGAGTTAGGAATGAGCAGTTCTTC. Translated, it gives CASSLGVRNEQFF.

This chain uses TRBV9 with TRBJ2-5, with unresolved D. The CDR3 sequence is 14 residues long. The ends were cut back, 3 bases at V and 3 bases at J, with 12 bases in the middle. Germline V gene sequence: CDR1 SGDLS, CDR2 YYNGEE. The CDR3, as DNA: TGTGCCAGCAGCGCAAGCCCGGTGGAAGAGACCCAGTACTTC. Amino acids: CASSASPVEETQYF.

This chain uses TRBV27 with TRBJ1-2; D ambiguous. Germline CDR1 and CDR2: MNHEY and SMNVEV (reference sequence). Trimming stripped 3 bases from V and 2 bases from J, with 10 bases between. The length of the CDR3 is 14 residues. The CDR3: CASSFRWQNYGYTF. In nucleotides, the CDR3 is TGTGCCAGCAGTTTTAGGTGGCAGAACTATGGCTACACCTTC.

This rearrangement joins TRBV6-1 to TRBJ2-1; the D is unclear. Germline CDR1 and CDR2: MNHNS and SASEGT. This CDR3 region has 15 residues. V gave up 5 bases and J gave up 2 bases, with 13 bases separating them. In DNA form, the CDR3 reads TGTGCCAGCAGTCGGACCTTACCCGCCTACAATGAGCAGTTCTTC. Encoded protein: CASSRTLPAYNEQFF.

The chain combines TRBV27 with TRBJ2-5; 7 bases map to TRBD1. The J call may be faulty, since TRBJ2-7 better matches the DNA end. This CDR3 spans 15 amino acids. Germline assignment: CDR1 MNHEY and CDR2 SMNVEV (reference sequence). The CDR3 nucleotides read TGTGCCAGCAGCTCTCCGAGCAGGGGGATGTACGAGCAGTACTTC. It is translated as CASSSPSRGMYEQYF.

For the CDR3, the DNA is TGTGCTAGTGCCTCCGGGCTGGGCACTGAAGCTTTCTTT. Protein product: CASASGLGTEAFF. The rearrangement joins TRBV12-5 to TRBJ1-1; no firm D call. Germline-derived CDR1 and CDR2 are LGHNT and FRNRAP. Trimming stripped 7 bases from V and 4 bases from J, with 13 bases between. The CDR3 totals 13 residues.

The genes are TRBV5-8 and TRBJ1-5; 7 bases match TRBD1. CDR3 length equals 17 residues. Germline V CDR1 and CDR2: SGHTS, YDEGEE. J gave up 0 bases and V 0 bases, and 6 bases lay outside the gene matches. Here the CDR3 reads CASSLATGTVSNQPQHF. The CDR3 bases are TGTGCCAGCAGCTTGGCAACCGGGACAGTTAGCAATCAGCCCCAGCATTTT.

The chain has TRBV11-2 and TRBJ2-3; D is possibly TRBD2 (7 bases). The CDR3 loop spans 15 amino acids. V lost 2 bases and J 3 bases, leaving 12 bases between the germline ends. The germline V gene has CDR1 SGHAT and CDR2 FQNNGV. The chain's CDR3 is CASSLPGGVTDTQYF. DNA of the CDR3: TGTGCCAGCAGCTTACCGGGGGGCGTGACAGATACGCAGTATTTT. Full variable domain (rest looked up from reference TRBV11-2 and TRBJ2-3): EAGVAQSPRYKIIEKRQSVAFWCNPISGHATLYWYQQILGQGPKLLIQFQNNGVVDDSQLPKDRFSAERLKGVDSTLKIQPAKLEDSAVYLCASSLPGGVTDTQYFGPGTRLTVL.

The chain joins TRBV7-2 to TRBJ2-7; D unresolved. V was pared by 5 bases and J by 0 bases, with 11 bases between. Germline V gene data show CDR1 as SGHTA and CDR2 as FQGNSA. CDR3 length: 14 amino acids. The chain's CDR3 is CASSPTRSSYEQYF. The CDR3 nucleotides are TGTGCCAGCAGCCCCACAAGGAGCTCCTACGAGCAGTACTTC.

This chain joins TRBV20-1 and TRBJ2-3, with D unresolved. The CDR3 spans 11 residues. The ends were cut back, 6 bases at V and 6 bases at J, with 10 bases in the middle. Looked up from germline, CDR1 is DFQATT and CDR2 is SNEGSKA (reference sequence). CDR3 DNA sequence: TGCAGTGCGACCATTAAGGATACGCAGTATTTT. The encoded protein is CSATIKDTQYF.

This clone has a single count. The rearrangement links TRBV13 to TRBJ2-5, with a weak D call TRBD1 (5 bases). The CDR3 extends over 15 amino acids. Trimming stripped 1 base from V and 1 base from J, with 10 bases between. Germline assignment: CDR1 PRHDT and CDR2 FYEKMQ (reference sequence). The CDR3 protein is CASSLEGNSQETQYF. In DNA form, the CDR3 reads TGTGCCAGCAGCTTAGAGGGGAATAGCCAAGAGACCCAGTACTTC. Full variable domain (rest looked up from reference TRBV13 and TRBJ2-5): AAGVIQSPRHLIKEKRETATLKCYPIPRHDTVYWYQQGPGQDPQFLISFYEKMQSDKGSIPDRFSAQQFSDYHSELNMSSLELGDSALYFCASSLEGNSQETQYFGPGTRLLVL.

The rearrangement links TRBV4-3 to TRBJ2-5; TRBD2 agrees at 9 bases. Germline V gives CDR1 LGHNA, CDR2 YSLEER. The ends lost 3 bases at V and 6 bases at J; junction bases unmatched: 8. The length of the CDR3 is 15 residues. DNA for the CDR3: TGCGCCAGCAGCCAGGGTAGCGGGAGTGAGAAGACCCAGTACTTC. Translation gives CASSQGSGSEKTQYF.

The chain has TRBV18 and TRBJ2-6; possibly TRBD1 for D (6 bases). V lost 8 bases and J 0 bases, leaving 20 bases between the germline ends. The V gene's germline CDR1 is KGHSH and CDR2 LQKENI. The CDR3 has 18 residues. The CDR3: CASRPVQGKDSGANVLTF. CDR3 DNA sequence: TGTGCCAGCAGACCGGTTCAGGGGAAGGACTCTGGGGCCAACGTCCTGACTTTC. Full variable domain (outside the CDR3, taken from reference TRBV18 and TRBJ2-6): NAGVMQNPRHLVRRRGQEARLRCSPMKGHSHVYWYRQLPEEGLKFMVYLQKENIIDESGMPKERFSAEFPKEGPSILRIQQVVRGDSAAYFCASRPVQGKDSGANVLTFGAGSRLTVL.

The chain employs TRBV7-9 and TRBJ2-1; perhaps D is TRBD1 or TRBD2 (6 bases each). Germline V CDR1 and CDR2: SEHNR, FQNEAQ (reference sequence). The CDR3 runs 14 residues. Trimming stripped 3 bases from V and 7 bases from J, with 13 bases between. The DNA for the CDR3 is TGTGCCAGCAGCTTTACACAAGGGGGGAATGAGCAGTTCTTC. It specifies CASSFTQGGNEQFF.

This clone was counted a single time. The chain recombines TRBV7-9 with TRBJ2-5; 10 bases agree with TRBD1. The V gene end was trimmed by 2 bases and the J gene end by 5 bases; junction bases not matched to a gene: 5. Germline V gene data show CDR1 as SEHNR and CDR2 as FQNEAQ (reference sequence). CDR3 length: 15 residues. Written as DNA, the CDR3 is TGTGCCAGCAGCTTAATGGGACAGGGGACGGAGACCCAGTACTTC. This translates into CASSLMGQGTETQYF.

The CDR3 DNA sequence: TGTGCCAGCAGCTTATATTCGGGACAGGCTATCTCGAACACCGGGGAGCTGTTTTTT. Translating it yields CASSLYSGQAISNTGELFF. The chain links TRBV7-2 to TRBJ2-2; TRBD1 aligns across 8 bases. CDR1 is SGHTA, CDR2 FQGNSA, per germline. J gave up 0 bases and V 2 bases, and 11 bases lay outside the gene matches. The length of the CDR3 is 19 residues.

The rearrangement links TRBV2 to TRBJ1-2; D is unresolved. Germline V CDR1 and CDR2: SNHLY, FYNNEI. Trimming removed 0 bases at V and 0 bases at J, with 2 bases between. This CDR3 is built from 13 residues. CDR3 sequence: CASSEAPNYGYTF. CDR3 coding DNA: TGTGCCAGCAGTGAAGCTCCTAACTATGGCTACACCTTC. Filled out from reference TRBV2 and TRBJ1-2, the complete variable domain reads EPEVTQTPSHQVTQMGQEVILRCVPISNHLYFYWYRQILGQKVEFLVSFYNNEISEKSEIFDDQFSVERPDGSNFTLKIRSTKLEDSAMYFCASSEAPNYGYTFGSGTRLTVV.

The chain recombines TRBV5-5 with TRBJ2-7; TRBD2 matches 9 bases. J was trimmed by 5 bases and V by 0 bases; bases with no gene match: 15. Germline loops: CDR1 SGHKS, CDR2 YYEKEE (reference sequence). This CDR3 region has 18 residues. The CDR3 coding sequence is TGTGCCAGCAGCTTGGACTCGGGAGGGCTAGCGGGAACCCACGAGCAGTACTTC. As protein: CASSLDSGGLAGTHEQYF. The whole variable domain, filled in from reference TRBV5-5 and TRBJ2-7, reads DAGVTQSPTHLIKTRGQQVTLRCSPISGHKSVSWYQQVLGQGPQFIFQYYEKEERGRGNFPDRFSARQFPNYSSELNVNALLLGDSALYLCASSLDSGGLAGTHEQYFGPGTRLTVT.

The CDR3 sequence: CASSPLGGSYNEQFF. The DNA of the CDR3 is TGTGCCAGCAGCCCACTAGGAGGCTCCTACAATGAGCAGTTCTTC. The chain employs TRBV7-2 and TRBJ2-1, with a tentative D call TRBD2 (5 bases). Trimming took 5 bases from V and 0 from J, leaving 11 bases between them. Germline-derived CDR1 and CDR2 are SGHTA and FQGNSA. The CDR3 totals 15 residues.

CDR3 in amino acids: CASRQSGRGRGQNEQYF. Written as DNA, the CDR3 is TGTGCCAGCAGACAAAGCGGACGGGGCAGGGGGCAAAACGAGCAGTACTTC. The chain joins TRBV7-3 to TRBJ2-7, with 8 bases identical to TRBD1. CDR3 size: 17 residues. V was clipped by 6 bases and J by 5 bases; unmatched bases: 18. CDR1 SGHTA and CDR2 FQGTGA come from the germline V gene. The full variable domain, with the rest looked up from reference TRBV7-3 and TRBJ2-7, is GAGVSQTPSNKVTEKGKYVELRCDPISGHTALYWYRQSLGQGPEFLIYFQGTGAADDSGLPNDRFFAVRPEGSVSTLKIQRTERGDSAVYLCASRQSGRGRGQNEQYFGPGTRLTVT.

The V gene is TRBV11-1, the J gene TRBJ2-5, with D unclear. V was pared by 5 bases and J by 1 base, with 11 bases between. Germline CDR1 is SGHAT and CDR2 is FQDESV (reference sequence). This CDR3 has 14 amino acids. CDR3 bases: TGTGCCAGCAGCGGGCATTTTACCCAAGAGACCCAGTACTTC. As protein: CASSGHFTQETQYF.

CDR3 loop: CASSFDRASNQPQHF. In DNA form, the CDR3 reads TGTGCCAGCTCTTTTGACAGGGCTTCCAATCAGCCCCAGCATTTT. The chain carries TRBV2 and TRBJ1-5; the match to TRBD1 covers 7 bases. CDR3 length: 15 residues. V shed 8 bases, J shed 3 bases, and the junction held 10 bases outside the gene matches. Germline V gives CDR1 SNHLY, CDR2 FYNNEI. Full variable domain (missing parts from reference TRBV2 and TRBJ1-5): EPEVTQTPSHQVTQMGQEVILRCVPISNHLYFYWYRQILGQKVEFLVSFYNNEISEKSEIFDDQFSVERPDGSNFTLKIRSTKLEDSAMYFCASSFDRASNQPQHFGDGTRLSIL.

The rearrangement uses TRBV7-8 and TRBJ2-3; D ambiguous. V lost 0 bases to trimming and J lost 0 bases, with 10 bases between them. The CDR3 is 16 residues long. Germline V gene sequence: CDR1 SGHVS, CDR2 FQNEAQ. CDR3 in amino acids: CASSLALRPSTDTQYF. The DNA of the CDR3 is TGTGCCAGCAGCTTAGCTCTGCGACCCAGCACAGATACGCAGTATTTT.

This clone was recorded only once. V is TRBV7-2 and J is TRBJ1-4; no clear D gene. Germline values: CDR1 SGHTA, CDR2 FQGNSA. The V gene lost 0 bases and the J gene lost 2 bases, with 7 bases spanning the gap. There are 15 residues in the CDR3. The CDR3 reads CASSLATDTNEKLFF. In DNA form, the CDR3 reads TGTGCCAGCAGCTTAGCGACGGATACTAATGAAAAACTGTTTTTT.

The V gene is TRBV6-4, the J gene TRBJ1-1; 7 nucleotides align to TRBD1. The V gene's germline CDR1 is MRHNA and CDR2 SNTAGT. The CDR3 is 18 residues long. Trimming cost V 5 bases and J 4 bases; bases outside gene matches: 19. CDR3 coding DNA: TGTGCCAGCAGTAAGTACCCGGGACAGAACCTTAAGAGCACTGAAGCTTTCTTT. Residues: CASSKYPGQNLKSTEAFF.

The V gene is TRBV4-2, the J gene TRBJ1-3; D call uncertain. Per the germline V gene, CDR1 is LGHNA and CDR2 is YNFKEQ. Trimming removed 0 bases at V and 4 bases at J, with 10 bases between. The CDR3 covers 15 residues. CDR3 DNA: TGTGCCAGCAGCCAAGATGGCCCGACCGGAAACACCATATATTTT. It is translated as CASSQDGPTGNTIYF.